A single TCR beta chain is shown here with its context. Antigen: not known. Measured with immunoSEQ multiplex PCR; TCRdb has only the in-frame clones, and not every one. The sample includes 250,000 to 300,000 clones, 94% seen only once; the top ten take around 0.5%. The sample is drawn from a study of T cell responses to AZD1222 COVID-19 vaccine. The length of the CDR3 is 13 residues. V was cut by 6 bases and J by 8 bases, with 16 bases left in between. From germline, CDR1 is SQVTM and CDR2 ANQGSEA. Study-wide findings and caveats: Seropositive at baseline were only a handful of AZD1222 recipients. With dominance at 160-218 and 743-854, vaccine-associated CD4 TCRs spanned spike. Donors, mostly white British, included more females; clonal diversity was possibly underestimated. Without day 14 samples, only post-peak T cell repertoires were studied.

The TCR originated in an adult who received the AZD1222 COVID-19 vaccine. The starting material was peripheral blood, obtained 28 days after the second AZD1222 dose. The chain links TRBV29-1 to TRBJ2-2; D is undetermined. CDR3 region: CSVDRVGSGELFF. Written as DNA, the CDR3 is TGCAGCGTAGATCGAGTAGGGTCTGGGGAGCTGTTTTTT.